These 26 T cell receptor beta chains were sequenced from one sample in a study of shared clonotypes between healthy human individuals. Profiling relied on immunoSEQ multiplex PCR, and the TCRdb table lists in-frame clones only, not all of them. Found here are roughly 1,600,000 clones, approximately 98.5% of them singletons; the top ten hold about 0.4%. Sequenced input: naive CD4+ T cells sorted from blood. Specified subset: CD45RA+ positively selected. Receptors originate from a man under 40 in good health.

This chain joins TRBV5-8 and TRBJ2-7, with unresolved D. CDR1 is SGHTS and CDR2 is YDEGEE in the germline V gene. V was trimmed by 2 bases and J by 2 bases, leaving 11 bases between them. The CDR3 sequence is 14 residues long. The CDR3: CASSLEELTYEQYF. Here the CDR3 DNA reads TGTGCCAGCAGCTTAGAAGAACTTACCTACGAGCAGTACTTC.

The rearrangement uses TRBV11-3 and TRBJ2-3; 7 bases match TRBD2. CDR1 and CDR2 (germline): SGHNT, YENEEA. The CDR3 length is 17 residues. J gave up 1 base and V 5 bases, and 12 bases lay outside the gene matches. The CDR3 spells CASSPGGSGFGTDTQYF. CDR3 nucleotides: TGTGCCAGCAGCCCTGGGGGTAGCGGGTTTGGCACAGATACGCAGTATTTT.

The rearrangement links TRBV19 to TRBJ2-1; 8 bases match TRBD1. J lost 5 bases, V lost 4 bases, and 4 bases had no gene match. Germline-derived CDR1 and CDR2 are LNHDA and SQIVND (reference sequence). This CDR3 comprises 14 residues. In DNA form, the CDR3 reads TGTGCCAGTAGTAGGGACAGGCGAAACAATGAGCAGTTCTTC. As protein: CASSRDRRNNEQFF.

The rearrangement joins TRBV7-8 to TRBJ2-5; D is perhaps TRBD2 (6 bases). This CDR3 is built from 15 residues. The V gene's germline CDR1 is SGHVS and CDR2 FQNEAQ. V shed 8 bases and J shed 4 bases, with 20 bases lying between them. CDR3 protein: CASGEGGMVGETQYF. The CDR3 bases are TGTGCCAGCGGCGAGGGCGGGATGGTTGGAGAGACCCAGTACTTC.

The chain links TRBV19 to TRBJ1-1; TRBD1 agrees at 9 bases. Germline CDR1 is LNHDA and CDR2 is SQIVND (reference sequence). Trimming removed 4 bases from V and 2 bases from J; junction bases left unmatched: 8. The CDR3 spans 16 residues. The CDR3 region has the DNA TGTGCCAGTAGTAACCCCGGACAGGGGAGAAACACTGAAGCTTTCTTT. This sequence encodes CASSNPGQGRNTEAFF. Drawing the rest from reference TRBV19 and TRBJ1-1, the complete variable domain is DGGITQSPKYLFRKEGQNVTLSCEQNLNHDAMYWYRQDPGQGLRLIYYSQIVNDFQKGDIAEGYSVSREKKESFPLTVTSAQKNPTAFYLCASSNPGQGRNTEAFFGQGTRLTVV.

The chain joins TRBV4-3 to TRBJ2-7; the D is unclear. The CDR3 extends over 13 amino acids. V was cut by 0 bases and J by 0 bases, with 3 bases left in between. CDR1 and CDR2 (germline): LGHNA, YSLEER. Here the CDR3 reads CASSQDVSYEQYF. CDR3 DNA: TGCGCCAGCAGCCAAGATGTCTCCTACGAGCAGTACTTC.

This clone was detected only once. The chain has TRBV27 and TRBJ2-7; 7 bases line up with TRBD1. Losses at the gene ends were 4 bases for V and 3 bases for J; bases not matched to a gene: 9. Per germline, CDR1 MNHEY and CDR2 SMNVEV (reference sequence). This CDR3 spans 15 amino acids. For the CDR3, the DNA is TGTGCCAGCAGTTCCCCGGACAGGAGGTTCTACGAGCAGTACTTC. It codes for CASSSPDRRFYEQYF.

In its sample, this clone was seen a few times. V usage is TRBV5-5 and J usage is TRBJ2-1, with D possibly matching TRBD1 (5 bases). V dropped 0 bases and J dropped 6 bases, with 10 bases sitting between them. The length of the CDR3 is 14 residues. Germline CDR1 SGHKS, CDR2 YYEKEE (reference sequence). Here the CDR3 DNA reads TGTGCCAGCAGCTTGGTGGGTAGGGGCAATGAGCAGTTCTTC. This codes for CASSLVGRGNEQFF.

V and J are TRBV6-1 and TRBJ2-7; perhaps TRBD2 as D (6 bases). The CDR3 consists of 15 residues. Deletions cut 2 bases from V and 7 bases from J, with 18 bases between. Germline V lookup: CDR1 MNHNS, CDR2 SASEGT. CDR3 amino acids: CASSEPGLVEGEQYF. For the CDR3, the DNA is TGTGCCAGCAGTGAACCGGGACTGGTGGAGGGGGAGCAGTACTTC.

DNA of the CDR3: TGTGCCAGTAGACAAACCGGGAATCAGCCCCAGCATTTT. Its translation is CASRQTGNQPQHF. The V call is TRBV19, the J call TRBJ1-5; D gene unclear. The ends were cut back, 6 bases at V and 4 bases at J, with 10 bases in the middle. This CDR3 is built from 13 residues. Germline V CDR1 and CDR2: LNHDA, SQIVND (reference sequence).

The chain links TRBV5-6 to TRBJ2-4, with D perhaps matching TRBD1 (5 bases). Trimming shortened V by 4 bases and J by 4 bases, and 9 bases separated the two germline ends. CDR1 is SGHDT, CDR2 YYEEEE, per germline. CDR3 length equals 13 residues. CDR3 sequence reads: CASSPRQKNIQYF. CDR3 sequence (DNA): TGTGCCAGCAGCCCACGACAGAAAAACATTCAGTACTTC. Supplemented by reference TRBV5-6 and TRBJ2-4, the full variable domain reads DAGVTQSPTHLIKTRGQQVTLRCSPKSGHDTVSWYQQALGQGPQFIFQYYEEEERQRGNFPDRFSGHQFPNYSSELNVNALLLGDSALYLCASSPRQKNIQYFGAGTRLSVL.

The chain employs TRBV27 and TRBJ1-4, with a weak D call TRBD1 (6 bases). V was shortened by 1 base and J by 3 bases, with 21 bases between the two germline ends. This CDR3 is 19 amino acids long. Germline CDR1 reads MNHEY; CDR2 reads SMNVEV (reference sequence). The CDR3 is CASSLLVRGGANPNEKLFF. CDR3 nucleotide sequence: TGTGCCAGCAGTTTATTAGTTCGTGGGGGCGCGAATCCTAATGAAAAACTGTTTTTT.

This rearrangement joins TRBV6-5 to TRBJ2-1, with D tentatively TRBD2 (5 bases). Trimming removed 2 bases at V and 5 bases at J, with 10 bases between. This CDR3 contains 14 residues. Per the germline V gene, CDR1 is MNHEY and CDR2 is SVGAGI. Here the CDR3 reads CASSYRRPHNEQFF. The CDR3 region has the DNA TGTGCCAGCAGTTACAGGAGGCCCCACAATGAGCAGTTCTTC.

This clone was detected only once. The rearrangement uses TRBV11-2 and TRBJ2-4; no firm D call. Between the trimmed V and J ends, which lost 5 bases and 1 base, there was a span of 6 bases. CDR1 is SGHAT and CDR2 is FQNNGV in the germline V gene. The CDR3 runs 13 residues. This CDR3 is CASSAGAKNIQYF. For the CDR3, the DNA is TGTGCCAGCAGCGCCGGGGCCAAAAACATTCAGTACTTC. Full variable domain (rest looked up from reference TRBV11-2 and TRBJ2-4): EAGVAQSPRYKIIEKRQSVAFWCNPISGHATLYWYQQILGQGPKLLIQFQNNGVVDDSQLPKDRFSAERLKGVDSTLKIQPAKLEDSAVYLCASSAGAKNIQYFGAGTRLSVL.

The chain joins TRBV7-6 to TRBJ2-2; the match to TRBD1 covers 9 bases. Looked up from germline, CDR1 is SGHVS and CDR2 is FNYEAQ. The V gene end was trimmed by 4 bases and the J gene end by 5 bases; junction bases not matched to a gene: 5. There are 15 residues in the CDR3. This CDR3 is CASSSDRGGTGELFF. CDR3 sequence (DNA): TGTGCCAGCAGCTCGGACAGGGGAGGAACCGGGGAGCTGTTTTTT. The entire variable domain, with the rest obtained from reference TRBV7-6 and TRBJ2-2, is as follows: GAGVSQSPRYKVTKRGQDVALRCDPISGHVSLYWYRQALGQGPEFLTYFNYEAQQDKSGLPNDRFSAERPEGSISTLTIQRTEQRDSAMYRCASSSDRGGTGELFFGEGSRLTVL.

The chain carries TRBV10-3 and TRBJ2-7, with D perhaps matching TRBD1 (6 bases). Deletions cut 3 bases from V and 2 bases from J, with 20 bases between. CDR3 size: 17 residues. Germline-derived CDR1 and CDR2 are ENHRY and SYGVKD. Here the CDR3 reads CAISETKDRPHPYEQYF. The CDR3 DNA reads as TGTGCCATCAGTGAAACCAAAGACAGGCCTCACCCCTACGAGCAGTACTTC.

Turning to this clone: Other DNA sequences in this sample translate to the same CDR3. The chain uses TRBV5-1 and TRBJ1-1; D unclear. CDR1 and CDR2 (germline): SGHRS, YFSETQ. The CDR3 runs to 14 residues. V was trimmed by 0 bases and J by 0 bases, leaving 6 bases between them. CDR3 sequence reads: CASSLGPLNTEAFF. CDR3 DNA sequence: TGCGCCAGCAGCTTGGGGCCGTTGAACACTGAAGCTTTCTTT.

The CDR3 coding sequence is TGTGCCAGCAGCGTCGTAACTAGCGGCCTCACCGGGGAGCTGTTTTTT. Amino acids: CASSVVTSGLTGELFF. The J gene is TRBJ2-2, the V gene TRBV9; 8 positions match TRBD2. The CDR3 spans 16 residues. Germline values: CDR1 SGDLS, CDR2 YYNGEE. V lost 2 bases, J lost 4 bases, and 7 bases stayed unmatched.

The V call is TRBV5-4, the J call TRBJ2-7; D gene unclear. Germline CDR1 and CDR2: SGHNT and YYREEE (reference sequence). The CDR3 sequence is 12 residues long. V shed 1 base and J shed 5 bases, with 7 bases lying between them. The CDR3 sequence is CASSLILDEQYF. CDR3 sequence (DNA): TGTGCCAGCAGCTTGATCCTAGACGAGCAGTACTTC.

This clone was seen only once. This chain uses TRBV7-9 with TRBJ2-2; D perhaps matches TRBD1 (5 bases). Trimming pared 5 bases from V and 1 base from J, leaving 14 bases between. From germline, CDR1 is SEHNR and CDR2 FQNEAQ (reference sequence). This CDR3 is 16 amino acids long. The CDR3 DNA follows: TGTGCCAGCAGCGCCCCCAGGGTTGGGAACACCGGGGAGCTGTTTTTT. Translated: CASSAPRVGNTGELFF.

The CDR3 coding sequence is TGTGCCAGCGCACGGGACGGACGAATGAACACTGAAGCTTTCTTT. It specifies CASARDGRMNTEAFF. V is TRBV18 and J is TRBJ1-1; D might be TRBD1 (5 bases). The CDR3 sequence is 15 residues long. Trimming removed 8 bases from V and 0 bases from J, with 16 bases in between. CDR1 is KGHSH and CDR2 is LQKENI in the germline V gene.

This sequence joins TRBV6-5 and TRBJ1-1; D uncertain. The length of the CDR3 is 13 residues. The V gene lost 5 bases and the J gene lost 2 bases, with 9 bases spanning the gap. CDR1 is MNHEY and CDR2 is SVGAGI in the germline V gene. CDR3 region: CASSPDPNTEAFF. CDR3 DNA: TGTGCCAGCAGTCCGGACCCAAACACTGAAGCTTTCTTT.

This CDR3 reads CASSTRTSGTYEQYF. CDR3 sequence (DNA): TGTGCCAGCAGTACAAGGACTAGCGGAACCTACGAGCAGTACTTC. This sequence joins TRBV6-5 and TRBJ2-7; TRBD2 matches at 10 bases. CDR3 length equals 15 residues. The germline gives CDR1 MNHEY, CDR2 SVGAGI. V dropped 5 bases and J dropped 2; count of bases not matched to a gene: 6.

The J gene is TRBJ2-7, the V gene TRBV27; 10 bases map to TRBD1. The CDR3 is 15 amino acids. CDR1 is MNHEY, CDR2 SMNVEV, per germline (reference sequence). V gave up 5 bases and J gave up 1 base; unmatched junction bases: 5. Here the CDR3 reads CASSQGQGFSYEQYF. The CDR3 nucleotides are TGTGCCAGCAGTCAGGGACAGGGGTTTTCCTACGAGCAGTACTTC.

The chain's CDR3 is CASRQTSGSTYEQYF. In DNA, the CDR3 is TGTGCCAGCAGGCAAACTAGCGGGAGCACCTACGAGCAGTACTTC. V usage is TRBV6-5 and J usage is TRBJ2-7, with 11 bases that match TRBD2. V was clipped by 6 bases and J by 2 bases; unmatched bases: 6. The CDR3 has 15 residues. The germline V gene encodes CDR1 MNHEY and CDR2 SVGAGI.

The V call is TRBV18, the J call TRBJ2-7; perhaps D is TRBD1 or TRBD2 (5 bases each). Deletions cut 0 bases from V and 2 bases from J, with 11 bases between. Germline CDR1 KGHSH, CDR2 LQKENI. CDR3 length equals 15 residues. The CDR3 region is CASSPPMPGPYEQYF. In nucleotides, the CDR3 is TGTGCCAGCTCACCACCTATGCCGGGACCCTACGAGCAGTACTTC.